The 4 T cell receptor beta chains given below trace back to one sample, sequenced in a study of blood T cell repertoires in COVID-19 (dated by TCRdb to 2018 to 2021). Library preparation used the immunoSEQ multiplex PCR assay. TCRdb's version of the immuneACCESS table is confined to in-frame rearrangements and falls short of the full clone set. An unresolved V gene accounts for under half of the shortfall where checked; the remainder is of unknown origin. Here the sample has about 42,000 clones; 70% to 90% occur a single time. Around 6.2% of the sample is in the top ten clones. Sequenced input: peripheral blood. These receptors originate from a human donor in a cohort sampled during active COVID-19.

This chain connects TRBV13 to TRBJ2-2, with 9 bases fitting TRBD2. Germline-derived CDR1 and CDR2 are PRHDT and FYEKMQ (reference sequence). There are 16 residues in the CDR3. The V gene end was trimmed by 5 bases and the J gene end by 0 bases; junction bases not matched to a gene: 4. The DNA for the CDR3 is TGTGCCAGCAGCACTCCTAGCGGGACGAACACCGGGGAGCTGTTTTTT. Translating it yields CASSTPSGTNTGELFF.

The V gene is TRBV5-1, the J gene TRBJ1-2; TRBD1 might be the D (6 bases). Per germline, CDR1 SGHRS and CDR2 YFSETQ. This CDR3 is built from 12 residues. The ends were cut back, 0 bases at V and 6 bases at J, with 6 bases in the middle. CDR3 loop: CASSLDRDGYTF. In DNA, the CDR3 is TGCGCCAGCAGCTTGGACAGGGATGGCTACACCTTC.

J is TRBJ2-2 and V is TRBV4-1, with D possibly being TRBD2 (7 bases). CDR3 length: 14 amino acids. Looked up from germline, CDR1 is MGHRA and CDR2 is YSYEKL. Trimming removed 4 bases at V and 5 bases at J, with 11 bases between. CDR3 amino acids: CASSREGGTGELFF. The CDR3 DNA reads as TGCGCCAGCAGCCGGGAGGGGGGTACCGGGGAGCTGTTTTTT.

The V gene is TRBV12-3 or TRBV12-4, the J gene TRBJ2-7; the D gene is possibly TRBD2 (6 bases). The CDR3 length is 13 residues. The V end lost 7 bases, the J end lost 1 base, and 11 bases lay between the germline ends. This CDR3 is CASTRGKSYEQYF. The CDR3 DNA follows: TGTGCCAGCACCCGCGGGAAGTCCTACGAGCAGTACTTC.